The 23 T cell receptor beta chains below were found in one sample sequenced in a study of blood T cell repertoires in COVID-19. TCRdb keeps only in-frame clones here, not all; method: immunoSEQ multiplex PCR. In the table there are about 75,000 clones, 90% of which are singletons. The sequenced material came from peripheral blood. These receptors all come from a human donor in a cohort sampled during active COVID-19.

The genes are TRBV11-2 and TRBJ2-7, with 11 nucleotides matching TRBD1. The germline V gene has CDR1 SGHAT and CDR2 FQNNGV. The V and J ends lost 5 bases and 6 bases, in that order; junction bases with no gene match: 9. CDR3 size: 15 residues. CDR3 sequence (DNA): TGTGCCAGCAGCCCGGACAGGGGGCTGGGAGGCGAGCAGTACTTC. Residues: CASSPDRGLGGEQYF.

The rearrangement uses TRBV6-1 and TRBJ1-5; D is ambiguous. Trimming took 2 bases from V and 0 from J, leaving 11 bases between them. The CDR3 runs to 16 residues. Germline assignment: CDR1 MNHNS and CDR2 SASEGT. The CDR3 DNA sequence: TGTGCCAGCAGTGAAAGTACCACTCTTAGCAATCAGCCCCAGCATTTT. It is translated as CASSESTTLSNQPQHF.

The chain recombines TRBV11-2 with TRBJ2-1, with TRBD2 identical over 8 bases. Germline values: CDR1 SGHAT, CDR2 FQNNGV. V lost 5 bases, J lost 3 bases, and 6 bases stayed unmatched. The CDR3 is made up of 15 amino acids. CDR3 nucleotides: TGTGCCAGCAGCCCGGGACTAGGTCACTACAATGAGCAGTTCTTC. As protein: CASSPGLGHYNEQFF.

The chain combines TRBV27 with TRBJ1-1; 8 bases fit TRBD1. Germline lookup yields CDR1 MNHEY and CDR2 SMNVEV (reference sequence). The junction had 10 bases not matched to a gene; V was cut back by 5 bases and J by 5 bases. The CDR3 spans 15 residues. In nucleotides, the CDR3 is TGTGCCAGCAGTCCTCGGGCAGGGGGCTTGACTGAAGCTTTCTTT. This encodes CASSPRAGGLTEAFF.

The chain combines TRBV19 with TRBJ2-1; tentatively, D is TRBD2 (6 bases). Trimming took off 1 base at V and 2 bases at J, with 9 bases between the two ends. Germline V gives CDR1 LNHDA, CDR2 SQIVND (reference sequence). This CDR3 has 15 amino acids. CDR3 in DNA: TGTGCCAGTAGTATAGGGGCGGGACCCTACAATGAGCAGTTCTTC. The encoded protein is CASSIGAGPYNEQFF.

The rearrangement uses TRBV28 and TRBJ1-1; D perhaps matches TRBD1 (6 bases). The V gene lost 2 bases and the J gene lost 6 bases, with 16 bases spanning the gap. The CDR3 loop spans 15 amino acids. Germline V gives CDR1 MDHEN, CDR2 SYDVKM. The CDR3 bases are TGTGCCAGCAGTTTAAGCGGACAGCCAGTTTCTGAAGCTTTCTTT. This sequence encodes CASSLSGQPVSEAFF. Full variable domain (rest looked up from reference TRBV28 and TRBJ1-1): DVKVTQSSRYLVKRTGEKVFLECVQDMDHENMFWYRQDPGLGLRLIYFSYDVKMKEKGDIPEGYSVSREKKERFSLILESASTNQTSMYLCASSLSGQPVSEAFFGQGTRLTVV.

Written as DNA, the CDR3 is TGTGCCAGCAGCACCTCTTCCAGCGGGAGCTCCTACGAGCAGTACTTC. This sequence encodes CASSTSSSGSSYEQYF. The gene calls are TRBV7-2 and TRBJ2-7, with 8 bases identical to TRBD2. This CDR3 has 16 amino acids. Germline V lookup: CDR1 SGHTA, CDR2 FQGNSA. V dropped 5 bases and J dropped 0; count of bases not matched to a gene: 9.

The chain joins TRBV6-6 to TRBJ2-3; 8 positions match TRBD1. This CDR3 spans 15 amino acids. Germline V lookup: CDR1 MNHNY, CDR2 SVGAGI (reference sequence). J lost 3 bases, V lost 5 bases, and 7 bases had no gene match. The CDR3 protein is CASSGRDRRTDTQYF. Here the CDR3 DNA reads TGTGCCAGCAGTGGCCGGGACAGGCGAACAGATACGCAGTATTTT.

CDR3 protein: CASSLEEWGTSGSSYEQYF. CDR3 sequence (DNA): TGTGCCAGCAGCTTAGAGGAGTGGGGGACTAGCGGTAGCTCCTACGAGCAGTACTTC. The V and J genes are TRBV7-2 and TRBJ2-7, with TRBD2 matching over 11 bases. The CDR3 runs to 19 residues. CDR1 and CDR2 (germline): SGHTA, FQGNSA. The trim removed 1 base at V and 0 bases at J, leaving 11 bases unmatched.

The gene calls are TRBV7-9 and TRBJ2-6; the match to TRBD1 covers 10 bases. Per germline, CDR1 SEHNR and CDR2 FQNEAQ (reference sequence). CDR3 size: 17 residues. With V trimmed by 5 bases and J by 3 bases, 7 bases remained unmatched. In DNA, the CDR3 is TGTGCCAGCAGCCCGACAGGGGGCGCATATGGGGCCAACGTCCTGACTTTC. Protein product: CASSPTGGAYGANVLTF.

The chain links TRBV6-5 to TRBJ1-1, with D possibly TRBD1 on 5 matching bases. V was trimmed by 0 bases and J by 6 bases, leaving 8 bases between them. The CDR3 totals 13 residues. CDR1 is MNHEY and CDR2 is SVGAGI in the germline V gene. The CDR3, as DNA: TGTGCCAGCAGTTACTCTACAGGCGCTGAAGCTTTCTTT. This sequence encodes CASSYSTGAEAFF.

The chain uses TRBV4-1 and TRBJ1-1, with D possibly being TRBD1 (5 bases). V was trimmed by 2 bases and J by 3 bases, leaving 16 bases between them. The CDR3 loop spans 16 amino acids. In germline, CDR1 is MGHRA, CDR2 YSYEKL. The CDR3 protein is CASSQRMRQSYTEAFF. CDR3 nucleotides: TGCGCCAGCAGCCAAAGGATGAGACAGAGTTACACTGAAGCTTTCTTT.

The chain is built from TRBV25-1 and TRBJ1-6, with 8 positions matching TRBD1. The CDR3 is 15 amino acids. The V gene's germline CDR1 is MGHDK and CDR2 SYGVNS. Trimming at V came to 3 bases and at J to 9 bases, leaving 7 bases not matched to a gene. In DNA, the CDR3 is TGTGCCAGCAGTGACAGGGGGCGAATTGGTTCACCCCTCCACTTT. Protein: CASSDRGRIGSPLHF.

The chain employs TRBV6-2 or TRBV6-3 and TRBJ2-5, with TRBD2 matching 11 bases. Germline assignment: CDR1 MNHEY and CDR2 SVGEGT. The CDR3 contains 15 residues. J gave up 11 bases and V 5 bases, and 13 bases lay outside the gene matches. CDR3 sequence reads: CASSGPGLAALTQYF. CDR3 nucleotides: TGTGCCAGCAGTGGTCCGGGACTAGCGGCCTTGACTCAGTACTTC.

This chain joins TRBV30 and TRBJ1-5, with D unclear. Trimming stripped 0 bases from V and 4 bases from J, with 7 bases between. The CDR3 has 13 amino acids. Germline lookup yields CDR1 GTSNPN and CDR2 SVGIG (reference sequence). CDR3 protein: CAWSVAENQPQHF. The CDR3 DNA sequence: TGTGCCTGGAGTGTGGCAGAAAATCAGCCCCAGCATTTT. Filled out from reference TRBV30 and TRBJ1-5, the complete variable domain reads SQTIHQWPATLVQPVGSPLSLECTVEGTSNPNLYWYRQAAGRGLQLLFYSVGIGQISSEVPQNLSASRPQDRQFILSSKKLLLSDSGFYLCAWSVAENQPQHFGDGTRLSIL.

The chain recombines TRBV6-5 with TRBJ1-5, with a tentative D call TRBD1 (6 bases). V was clipped by 8 bases and J by 9 bases, with 8 bases between them. This CDR3 contains 10 residues. Germline-derived CDR1 and CDR2 are MNHEY and SVGAGI. CDR3 bases: TGTGCCAGCCAAGGGGGGCCCCAGCATTTT. Translation: CASQGGPQHF.

Written as DNA, the CDR3 is TGTGCCAAGACGACAGGTGGGAGTCGGATGAACACTGAAGCTTTCTTT. It specifies CAKTTGGSRMNTEAFF. The chain links TRBV19 to TRBJ1-1; D possibly corresponds to TRBD1 (6 bases). Germline CDR1 is LNHDA and CDR2 is SQIVND (reference sequence). The CDR3 spans 16 residues. Trimming took off 10 bases at V and 0 bases at J, with 21 bases between the two ends.

In DNA, the CDR3 is TGTGCCAGCAGCCAAGGTACAGGGGGCGCGATTGGCTACACCTTC. Amino acid sequence: CASSQGTGGAIGYTF. This chain uses TRBV4-2 with TRBJ1-2; 9 bases are shared with TRBD1. Per the germline V gene, CDR1 is LGHNA and CDR2 is YNFKEQ. The CDR3 is 15 amino acids. Trimming at V came to 1 base and at J to 7 bases, leaving 7 bases not matched to a gene.

V and J are TRBV7-8 and TRBJ2-2, with a weak D call TRBD1 (6 bases). CDR3 length equals 17 residues. V was clipped by 5 bases and J by 2 bases, with 18 bases between them. The germline V gene encodes CDR1 SGHVS and CDR2 FQNEAQ. The CDR3 reads CASSIIRRDTNTGELFF. In DNA form, the CDR3 reads TGTGCCAGCAGCATCATCCGCCGGGACACCAACACCGGGGAGCTGTTTTTT.

CDR3 nucleotides: TGTGCCAGCAGCCCCTTTGGAGGCAATGAGCAGTTCTTC. This gives the protein CASSPFGGNEQFF. The rearrangement links TRBV5-6 to TRBJ2-1, with D maybe TRBD2 (5 bases). Germline assignment: CDR1 SGHDT and CDR2 YYEEEE. V was shortened by 4 bases and J by 6 bases, with 11 bases between the two germline ends. The CDR3 has 13 residues.

The rearrangement uses TRBV5-1 and TRBJ2-2; 15 bases map to TRBD2. With V trimmed by 4 bases and J by 5 bases, 9 bases remained unmatched. Per the germline V gene, CDR1 is SGHRS and CDR2 is YFSETQ. CDR3 length equals 18 residues. CDR3 sequence reads: CASSPGLAGGGRTGELFF. CDR3 DNA sequence: TGCGCCAGCAGCCCAGGACTAGCGGGAGGGGGACGGACCGGGGAGCTGTTTTTT.

The gene calls are TRBV7-9 and TRBJ2-1, with D unclear. Germline loops: CDR1 SEHNR, CDR2 FQNEAQ (reference sequence). The length of the CDR3 is 14 residues. The CDR3 coding sequence is TGTGGAGCTGAGGCGACCCTCTTAAGGAATGAGCAGTTCTTC. Translated, it gives CGAEATLLRNEQFF.

The V and J genes are TRBV18 and TRBJ2-1; 12 bases align to TRBD2. CDR1 and CDR2 from the germline V gene are KGHSH and LQKENI. CDR3 length: 17 amino acids. The J segment lost 0 bases and the V segment lost 2 bases, leaving 2 bases of the junction unmatched. The DNA for the CDR3 is TGTGCCAGCTCACCAGAGACTAGCGGGAGCTCCTACAATGAGCAGTTCTTC. Protein product: CASSPETSGSSYNEQFF.